These T cell receptor beta chains were read from a single sample in a study of control samples from healthy donors and cancer patients. Profiled with immunoSEQ multiplex PCR; TCRdb holds only in-frame clones, not every one. The table lists approximately 90,000 clones, 70% to 90% of them singletons. The sequencing sample was made of blood. These receptors all come from a man younger than 45 in good health. CDR3s include the opening cysteine and the closing phenylalanine or tryptophan. D genes are given only for firm matches. Not all rows give a size; the values are once, few, many and, for expanded clones, a class.

v_gene,abundance,d_gene,j_gene,CDR3nt,CDR3aa
TRBV6-5,-,-,TRBJ2-7,TGTGCCAGCAGGCCCCCCGGGGGCCTCTCCTACGAGCAGTACTTC,CASRPPGGLSYEQYF
TRBV24-1,-,-,TRBJ1-3,TGTGCCACCCTTGGGGGGGGCTGTGGAAACACCATATATTTT,CATLGGGCGNTIYF
TRBV5-1,-,TRBD1,TRBJ2-7,TGCGCCAGCAGCCTAGAGGACAGGAGAGGATACGAGCAGTACTTC,CASSLEDRRGYEQYF
TRBV18,-,-,TRBJ2-2,TGTGCCAGCTCGCCGGATTTGAACACCGGGGAGCTGTTTTTT,CASSPDLNTGELFF
TRBV2,few,-,TRBJ2-2,TGTGCCAGCAGTGAAGCGCGTATGAACACCGGGGAGCTGTTTTTT,CASSEARMNTGELFF
TRBV2,-,-,TRBJ1-2,TGTGCCAGCAGTGTCACCCCCACAAGCGGTTACGGGGGAGGGGGCTATGGCTACACCTTC,CASSVTPTSGYGGGGYGYTF
TRBV2,-,TRBD1,TRBJ2-2,TGTGCCAGCAGACTCGACAGGGGAACCGGGGAGCTGTTTTTT,CASRLDRGTGELFF
TRBV28,-,TRBD1,TRBJ2-7,TGTGCCAGCAGTCACCCGGGACAGGGTTCCTACGAGCAGTACTTC,CASSHPGQGSYEQYF
TRBV5-1,-,-,TRBJ1-1,TGCGCCAGCAGGGACCAGGGGAACACTGAAGCTTTCTTT,CASRDQGNTEAFF
TRBV5-1,once,TRBD2,TRBJ2-3,TGCGCCAGCAGCTTGGACGCGCGGGGGGGCCTAGATACGCAGTATTTT,CASSLDARGGLDTQYF
TRBV6-2/TRBV6-3,-,TRBD2,TRBJ2-3,TGTGCCAGCAGTAGCGGGGGGGCCACAGATACGCAGTATTTT,CASSSGGATDTQYF
TRBV25-1,once,TRBD1,TRBJ1-6,TGTGCCAGCCGGACAGGGGGCGTTAATTCACCCCTCCACTTT,CASRTGGVNSPLHF
TRBV27,-,-,TRBJ1-5,TGTGCCAGCAGGGACAGCAATAGCAATCAGCCCCAGCATTTT,CASRDSNSNQPQHF
TRBV5-1,-,-,TRBJ1-6,TGCGCCAGCAGCTTGGGAACCCCGGGACTCTTTGGGTCACCCCTCCACTTT,CASSLGTPGLFGSPLHF